This is a list of T cell receptor beta chains from one sample in a study of cytomegalovirus exposure and HLA in healthy donors. Repertoires were generated with immunoSEQ multiplex PCR, while TCRdb's copy carries only in-frame clones and drops some. The sample has 110,000 to 150,000 clones; 75% to 80% are singletons. The specimen was PBMCs. The receptor source for this set is a woman between 45 and 65 years old in good health and CMV-seronegative. Both conserved end residues are trimmed from each CDR3.

j_gene: TRBJ1-3; v_gene: TRBV7-2; CDR3aa: ASSSGQGLDTIY
j_gene: TRBJ2-1; v_gene: TRBV18; CDR3aa: ASSVSGDNEQF
j_gene: TRBJ2-7; v_gene: TRBV4-3; CDR3aa: ASKDGSSYEQY
j_gene: TRBJ1-1; v_gene: TRBV29-1; CDR3aa: SVGAVFGAEAS
j_gene: TRBJ1-2; v_gene: TRBV2; CDR3aa: ASNIRGNYGYT
j_gene: TRBJ1-5; v_gene: TRBV6-6; CDR3aa: ASSYGAGRNQPQH
j_gene: TRBJ1-2; v_gene: TRBV6-5; CDR3aa: ASRYDRGEGYT
j_gene: TRBJ2-1; v_gene: TRBV5-5; CDR3aa: ASRPTAGAGANEQF
j_gene: TRBJ1-2; v_gene: TRBV2; CDR3aa: ASSGLKGLGYGYT
j_gene: TRBJ2-1; v_gene: TRBV15; CDR3aa: ATSREPARGQF
j_gene: TRBJ2-1; v_gene: TRBV6-1; CDR3aa: ASSEIQGRANEQF
j_gene: TRBJ2-1; v_gene: TRBV7-2; CDR3aa: ASSRQGLSYNEQF
j_gene: TRBJ2-1; v_gene: TRBV4-1; CDR3aa: ASSQDPTSVNEQF
j_gene: TRBJ1-1; v_gene: TRBV23-1; CDR3aa: ASSQADRGRNTEAF
j_gene: TRBJ1-2; v_gene: TRBV6-1; CDR3aa: ALRDSSFYGYT
j_gene: TRBJ2-1; v_gene: TRBV7-2; CDR3aa: ASSPTRGYRGSYNEQF
j_gene: TRBJ2-5; v_gene: TRBV7-2; CDR3aa: ASSLVYGRGSPRTQY
j_gene: TRBJ1-5; v_gene: TRBV10-2; CDR3aa: ASSESIQVRNQPQH
j_gene: TRBJ2-7; v_gene: TRBV2; CDR3aa: ASSEALFLAGDSYEQY